This TCR beta chain was retrieved from a study of cytomegalovirus exposure and HLA in healthy donors. Whole-study context: HLA-typed donors were the source of 86 million or so unique TCRs held in an early data release. Whole-study findings and limits: It was taken for granted in presence/absence analyses that sequencing depth across donors was roughly uniform. It was confirmed in vitro that a few of the CMV-associated chains were specific for CMV antigens.

Turning to this clone: The antigen is unknown.

The PCR employed 60 Vbeta primers together with 13 Jbeta primers. Sequenced by immunoSEQ multiplex PCR; TCRdb stores in-frame clones only, minus some. The top ten clones hold over 1.5% of a sample with 150,000 to 200,000 clones, 83% of them seen once. V lost 2 bases, J lost 0 bases, and 3 bases stayed unmatched. The CDR3 totals 16 residues. CDR1 and CDR2 (germline): KGHSH, LQKENI. The sample was PBMCs. The V and J genes are TRBV18 and TRBJ2-7, with TRBD2 matching over 11 bases. The receptor was isolated from a man in his fifties or sixties in good health and CMV-seronegative. CDR3 nucleotide sequence: TGTGCCAGCTCACCAGGGACTAGCGGCAGCTCCTACGAGCAGTACTTC. Translating it yields CASSPGTSGSSYEQYF.